The TCR beta chain under discussion was sequenced for a study of blood T cells in healthy people across ages (dated by TCRdb to between 2015 and 2017). Context from the whole study: In model experiments, template switching captured roughly one uniquely barcoded TCR beta cDNA molecule for every two T cells. Age-related changes in TCR beta repertoire diversity were measured in the study by deep sequencing normalized with unique cDNA molecular identifiers. The donors were divided into four age groups: young (average around 15 years), middle-aged (about 41), aged (about 56) and long-lived (roughly 86). Donors of different ages were randomly distributed across sequencing lanes to avoid experimental bias. For two donors (one aged 18 to 30 and one aged 80 or older), the study analyzed two additional independent replicas of 1 million unique cDNA reads from the same blood draw. Study-wide conclusions, independent of this receptor: A strong correlation was found between observed TCR beta diversity and the percentage of naive T cells measured by flow cytometry. Donor CMV infection status was unknown, potentially confounding age-related changes in expanded clonotypes. Observed TCR beta diversity per million T cells fell roughly linearly with age, and a significant reduction was already apparent by age approximately 41. The long-lived group showed more naive CD4+ T cells, fewer expanded clones and increased TCR diversity than the aged group, suggesting age selection. Estimates of total diversity from one million sequenced T cells were regarded as lower bounds and underestimates. Because profiling used bulk unsorted PBMCs, naive and antigen-experienced compartments could not be compared conclusively.

This clonotype has ten or more counts. What antigen it recognizes has not been identified. No base quality values were provided; no much bigger clone lies one nucleotide off. The roughly 42 donors, aged 6 to 90 years, were systemically healthy Caucasian individuals from Russia. Each donor gave around 9.9 milliliters of peripheral blood, collected into EDTA-treated Vacutainer tubes. PBMCs were isolated by Ficoll-Paque density-gradient centrifugation, with at least 7 million obtained per sample. Trizol reagent was used to extract total RNA from the PBMCs, yielding at least 6 micrograms per sample. For every donor, flow cytometry on a PBMC aliquot measured the percentage of naive CD45RAhigh/CD27high T cells. The receptor library was made with 5' RACE. Sequencing was carried out with an Illumina HiSeq 2500. The second PCR ran for roughly 7 to 12 cycles and used a J-beta primer mix along with a sample-barcoded 5' primer. Each TCR beta cDNA molecule received a unique molecular identifier from a template-switch 5' adaptor carrying 12 random nucleotides. Each sample yielded at least 3 million CDR3-containing paired-end reads. First-strand cDNA was synthesized from all RNA with the Mint cDNA synthesis kit, primed by a TRBC-specific oligonucleotide. After uracil-DNA glycosylase treatment, a first 18-cycle PCR used universal primers M1SS and BC2_uni_R on all cDNA. The study's processing was this. For normalization, 1 million high-quality reads, each with a distinct molecular identifier, were randomly selected from each sample. Reads with shared molecular identifiers were discarded instead of being binned into consensus sequences. MiTCR, with a Q25 quality threshold and the strictest error-elimination algorithm, was used for CDR3 identification, clonotype clustering and error correction. A nonparametric unseen species model with Euler transformation was used to estimate a lower bound on total TCR beta diversity. The raw public reads went through TCRdb reprocessing: fastp at Q25, MiXCR clone calling, in-frame beta chains kept. Rows with one shared CDR3 protein collapse into an entry with the most common genes and DNA. The V and J calls here are based on TCRdb, not the publication. The sample yields around 670,000 distinct CDR3 sequences; about 28% were counted once. In total, the top ten clones hold 15% to 19% of the sample.

From cysteine to phenylalanine, the CDR3 is 15 amino acids long. Only the CDR3 DNA stays, 45 bases, in frame from base 1. Trimming accounts for 1 base at V and 5 bases at J, while the number of junction bases matched to no gene is 8. The germline V gene yields SGHRS for CDR1 and YFSETQ for CDR2. The sample consisted of blood. This sequence was found in a woman older than 75 in good health. The V gene is TRBV5-1 and the J gene is TRBJ2-7; the junction holds 8 bases that match TRBD1. CDR3 protein: CASSLTRRGPDEQYF. At the DNA level, the sequence is TGCGCCAGCAGCTTGACTCGCAGGGGGCCCGACGAGCAGTACTTC.